The 4 T cell receptor beta chains below all came from one sample that was sequenced in a study of blood T cell repertoires in COVID-19. Profiling relied on immunoSEQ multiplex PCR, and the TCRdb table lists in-frame clones only, not all of them. The sample contains over 150,000 clones, roughly 86% of which appear only once. Sequenced input: peripheral blood. Receptors originate from a man aged 45 to 65 with active or convalescent COVID-19.

V is TRBV6-2 or TRBV6-3 and J is TRBJ1-5; a possible D gene is TRBD1 (5 bases). Trimming pared 2 bases from V and 7 bases from J, leaving 18 bases between. Germline values: CDR1 MNHEY, CDR2 SVGEGT. The CDR3 consists of 16 residues. The CDR3 protein is CASSYLRRGSGQPQHF. CDR3 nucleotides: TGTGCCAGCAGTTACCTCCGAAGGGGATCAGGACAGCCCCAGCATTTT.

The J gene is TRBJ2-7, the V gene TRBV6-5, with 8 positions matching TRBD2. The V gene end was trimmed by 6 bases and the J gene end by 6 bases; junction bases not matched to a gene: 10. Germline V CDR1 and CDR2: MNHEY, SVGAGI. This CDR3 region has 14 residues. CDR3 region: CASSLAGTPSEQYF. In nucleotides, the CDR3 is TGTGCCAGCAGCTTAGCGGGAACCCCCTCCGAGCAGTACTTC.

The chain couples TRBV10-3 to TRBJ2-7; D is possibly TRBD1 (6 bases). The CDR3 runs 13 residues. Trimming took off 10 bases at V and 5 bases at J, with 18 bases between the two ends. Looked up from germline, CDR1 is ENHRY and CDR2 is SYGVKD. The CDR3 is CASRQDPRDEQYF. DNA for the CDR3: TGTGCCAGCCGACAGGACCCTCGGGACGAGCAGTACTTC.

The V call is TRBV7-2, the J call TRBJ2-3; D unresolved. Germline values: CDR1 SGHTA, CDR2 FQGNSA. This CDR3 is built from 12 residues. Trimming left V 6 bases short and J 6 bases short, with 10 bases between. The CDR3 bases are TGTGCCAGCAGGTCTACTGGTGATACGCAGTATTTT. It is translated as CASRSTGDTQYF.